This TCR beta chain was recorded in a study of blood T cell repertoires in COVID-19. Whole-study context: The analysed material was cDNA or gDNA that came from T cells, B-cell-depleted T cells, or PBMCs.

Trimming took off 3 bases at V and 5 bases at J, with 14 bases between the two ends. The CDR3 length is 14 residues. CDR1 is SGDLS and CDR2 is YYNGEE in the germline V gene. Using immunoSEQ multiplex PCR, the repertoire was profiled, and TCRdb retains in-frame clones only, with some absent. Of about 260,000 clones in the sample, about 91% were seen once. This sequence originates from a person between 18 and 35 years old with COVID-19, enrolled during active disease. The J gene is TRBJ2-5, the V gene TRBV9; D perhaps matches TRBD2 (6 bases). The sequenced material came from peripheral blood. The CDR3 reads CASSAGGHKETQYF. In DNA, the CDR3 is TGTGCCAGCAGCGCCGGAGGGCACAAGGAGACCCAGTACTTC.